This TCR beta chain was sequenced for a study of blood T cell repertoires in COVID-19. Germline CDR1 SGDLS, CDR2 YYNGEE. Deletions cut 0 bases from V and 0 bases from J, with 9 bases between. This CDR3 is built from 16 residues. The repertoire was sequenced with immunoSEQ multiplex PCR; TCRdb's copy has only in-frame clones and lacks some. This table holds a few hundred thousand clones, roughly 87% found once. The chain employs TRBV9 and TRBJ2-2; D is perhaps TRBD2 (5 bases). This clonotype was sampled from a woman aged 50 to 60 who had recovered from COVID-19. The specimen was peripheral blood. The CDR3 sequence is CASSVAAAANTGELFF. CDR3 in DNA: TGTGCCAGCAGCGTAGCTGCAGCGGCGAACACCGGGGAGCTGTTTTTT.